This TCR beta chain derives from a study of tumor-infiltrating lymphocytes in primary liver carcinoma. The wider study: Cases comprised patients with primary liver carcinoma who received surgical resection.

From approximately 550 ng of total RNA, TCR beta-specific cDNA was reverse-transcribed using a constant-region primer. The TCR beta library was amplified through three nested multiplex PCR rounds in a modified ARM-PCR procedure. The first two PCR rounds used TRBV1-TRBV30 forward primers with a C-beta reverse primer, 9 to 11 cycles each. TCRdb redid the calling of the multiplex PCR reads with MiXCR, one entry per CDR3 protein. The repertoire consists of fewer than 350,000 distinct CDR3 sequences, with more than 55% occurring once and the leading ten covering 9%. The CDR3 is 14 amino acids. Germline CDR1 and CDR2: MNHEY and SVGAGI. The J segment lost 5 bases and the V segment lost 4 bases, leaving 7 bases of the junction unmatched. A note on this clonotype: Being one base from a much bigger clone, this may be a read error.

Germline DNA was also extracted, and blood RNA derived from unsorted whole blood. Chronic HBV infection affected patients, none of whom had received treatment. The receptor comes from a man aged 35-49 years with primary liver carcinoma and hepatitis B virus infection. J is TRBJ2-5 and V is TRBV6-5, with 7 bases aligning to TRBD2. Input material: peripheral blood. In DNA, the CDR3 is TGTGCCAGCAGTTTCCCGGGAGCGGGGGAGACCCAGTACTTC. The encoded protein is CASSFPGAGETQYF.